This passage covers 24 T cell receptor beta chains from one sample sequenced in a study of shared clonotypes between healthy human individuals. CD8 cells classed as naive were CD45RO-negative and positively selected for CCR7, excluding terminally differentiated effector memory CD45RA+ cells. The repertoire was sequenced with immunoSEQ multiplex PCR; TCRdb's copy has only in-frame clones and lacks some. Of 560,000 or so clones listed, around 96% are singletons. Sequencing input: naive CD8+ T cells sorted from blood. The receptor set was obtained from a woman in her thirties in good health.

This chain uses TRBV28 with TRBJ1-1; 7 bases map to TRBD1. Germline-derived CDR1 and CDR2 are MDHEN and SYDVKM. The V gene end was trimmed by 5 bases and the J gene end by 4 bases; junction bases not matched to a gene: 10. The CDR3 totals 15 residues. CDR3 sequence reads: CASSVKTGLGTEAFF. The CDR3 bases are TGTGCCAGCAGTGTTAAGACAGGGTTAGGCACTGAAGCTTTCTTT.

The genes are TRBV9 and TRBJ2-4; TRBD2 matches at 9 bases. This CDR3 spans 17 amino acids. Germline V gene sequence: CDR1 SGDLS, CDR2 YYNGEE. The trim removed 0 bases at V and 9 bases at J, leaving 13 bases unmatched. The DNA of the CDR3 is TGTGCCAGCAGCGTAGATGGGGGGACTAGCAGTGTTTCCATTCAGTACTTC. As protein: CASSVDGGTSSVSIQYF.

The chain joins TRBV7-9 to TRBJ2-3; D is perhaps TRBD1 (5 bases). V lost 3 bases and J lost 2, with 6 bases in between. The germline V gene encodes CDR1 SEHNR and CDR2 FQNEAQ (reference sequence). CDR3 size: 13 residues. The CDR3 here is CASSFGATDTQYF. CDR3 nucleotide sequence: TGTGCCAGCAGCTTTGGGGCCACAGATACGCAGTATTTT.

The rearrangement links TRBV5-6 to TRBJ2-1; 15 nucleotides line up with TRBD2. CDR3 length equals 15 residues. Germline assignment: CDR1 SGHDT and CDR2 YYEEEE. Unmatched junction bases numbered 1, after V lost 3 bases and J lost 6 bases. Here the CDR3 DNA reads TGTGCCAGCAGCTGGACTAGCGGGAGGGCCAATGAGCAGTTCTTC. This sequence encodes CASSWTSGRANEQFF.

V usage is TRBV5-6 and J usage is TRBJ2-5; 9 nucleotides agree with TRBD2. This CDR3 comprises 13 residues. V dropped 5 bases and J dropped 5; count of bases not matched to a gene: 4. Germline V CDR1 and CDR2: SGHDT, YYEEEE. CDR3 protein: CASSLSGSETQYF. The CDR3 DNA sequence: TGTGCCAGCAGTCTTAGCGGGAGCGAGACCCAGTACTTC. Drawing the rest from reference TRBV5-6 and TRBJ2-5, the complete variable domain is DAGVTQSPTHLIKTRGQQVTLRCSPKSGHDTVSWYQQALGQGPQFIFQYYEEEERQRGNFPDRFSGHQFPNYSSELNVNALLLGDSALYLCASSLSGSETQYFGPGTRLLVL.

This CDR3 is CASSPSPGYNEQFF. In nucleotides, the CDR3 is TGTGCCAGCAGCCCGTCGCCAGGCTACAATGAGCAGTTCTTC. This chain joins TRBV28 and TRBJ2-1; D is unclear. Germline CDR1 and CDR2: MDHEN and SYDVKM. V dropped 6 bases and J dropped 3 bases, with 12 bases sitting between them. This CDR3 has 14 amino acids.

This chain links TRBV9 with TRBJ1-1, with D perhaps TRBD1 (6 bases). Looked up from germline, CDR1 is SGDLS and CDR2 is YYNGEE. The V and J ends lost 3 bases and 1 base respectively, with 13 bases between them. The CDR3 has 15 amino acids. The CDR3 loop reads CASSAGGRANTEAFF. The CDR3, as DNA: TGTGCCAGCAGCGCCGGGGGCAGGGCGAACACTGAAGCTTTCTTT.

This chain links TRBV5-8 with TRBJ2-7; D gene unclear. Germline V gene lookup returns CDR1 SGHTS and CDR2 YDEGEE. Trimming took 2 bases from V and 3 from J, leaving 6 bases between them. This CDR3 is built from 12 residues. The CDR3 DNA reads as TGTGCCAGCAGCTTATTATACTACGAGCAGTACTTC. Translated, it gives CASSLLYYEQYF.

CDR3: CAISEVRKNTEAFF. The CDR3 nucleotides read TGTGCCATCAGCGAAGTTCGTAAGAACACTGAAGCTTTCTTT. The chain employs TRBV10-3 and TRBJ1-1; no reliable D call. CDR1 is ENHRY, CDR2 SYGVKD, per germline. The V end was cut by 6 bases, the J end by 1 base, with 12 bases between. This CDR3 contains 14 residues.

The rearrangement links TRBV27 to TRBJ2-2, with TRBD1 matching over 7 bases. There are 15 residues in the CDR3. Looked up from germline, CDR1 is MNHEY and CDR2 is SMNVEV (reference sequence). The V gene end was trimmed by 5 bases and the J gene end by 1 base; junction bases not matched to a gene: 4. The CDR3 region has the DNA TGTGCCAGCAGTCTCCGACAGGGGAACACCGGGGAGCTGTTTTTT. Translation gives CASSLRQGNTGELFF.

The chain has TRBV7-9 and TRBJ2-1; 7 positions agree with TRBD2. The CDR3 is 15 residues long. Germline V gene lookup returns CDR1 SEHNR and CDR2 FQNEAQ (reference sequence). With 5 bases clipped from V and 5 bases from J, the junction kept 9 bases outside the gene matches. CDR3 in DNA: TGTGCCAGCAGCAAGGTGGCTGGGGGGGACAATGAGCAGTTCTTC. Protein sequence: CASSKVAGGDNEQFF.

This chain connects TRBV9 to TRBJ2-7; D perhaps matches TRBD1 (6 bases). The CDR3 has 14 amino acids. The ends were cut back, 4 bases at V and 3 bases at J, with 14 bases in the middle. Per germline, CDR1 SGDLS and CDR2 YYNGEE. The CDR3 DNA reads TGTGCCAGCAGCTTCGGACAGTCGTACTACGAGCAGTACTTC. Translation: CASSFGQSYYEQYF. The variable domain in full, with the rest retrieved from reference TRBV9 and TRBJ2-7, is DSGVTQTPKHLITATGQRVTLRCSPRSGDLSVYWYQQSLDQGLQFLIQYYNGEERAKGNILERFSAQQFPDLHSELNLSSLELGDSALYFCASSFGQSYYEQYFGPGTRLTVT.

The CDR3 reads CASSQDGRGASYGYTF. The CDR3 DNA reads TGCGCCAGCAGCCAAGATGGTCGGGGGGCATCCTATGGCTACACCTTC. V is TRBV4-1 and J is TRBJ1-2; TRBD1 might be the D (6 bases). V lost 0 bases, J lost 4 bases, and 15 bases lay in between. Per the germline V gene, CDR1 is MGHRA and CDR2 is YSYEKL. The CDR3 has 16 residues.

The table lists this clone with a count of one. V gene TRBV27 combines with J gene TRBJ1-2, with 11 bases identical to TRBD1. In germline, CDR1 is MNHEY, CDR2 SMNVEV (reference sequence). CDR3 size: 14 residues. After removal of 6 bases from V and 8 bases from J, the junction contained 8 bases not matched to a gene. CDR3 in DNA: TGTGCCAGCAGCCCCCTCGGACAGGGGGCAGGCTACACCTTC. This gives the protein CASSPLGQGAGYTF.

The V call is TRBV5-6, the J call TRBJ2-3, with D hard to call. The CDR3 consists of 13 residues. Germline V gene lookup returns CDR1 SGHDT and CDR2 YYEEEE. Trimming took off 7 bases at V and 3 bases at J, with 12 bases between the two ends. Here the CDR3 DNA reads TGTGCCAGCCAGCAGGACCAAACAGATACGCAGTATTTT. Its translation is CASQQDQTDTQYF.

The chain recombines TRBV11-2 with TRBJ2-7; perhaps TRBD1 as D (6 bases). Trimming removed 5 bases at V and 3 bases at J, with 8 bases between. Germline V CDR1 and CDR2: SGHAT, FQNNGV. The CDR3 spans 12 residues. CDR3 coding DNA: TGTGCCAGCAGCATACAGGGCTACGAGCAGTACTTC. Translating gives CASSIQGYEQYF. The full variable domain, in which reference TRBV11-2 and TRBJ2-7 provide the parts outside the CDR3, is EAGVAQSPRYKIIEKRQSVAFWCNPISGHATLYWYQQILGQGPKLLIQFQNNGVVDDSQLPKDRFSAERLKGVDSTLKIQPAKLEDSAVYLCASSIQGYEQYFGPGTRLTVT.

The chain uses TRBV29-1 and TRBJ2-7, with 11 nucleotides matching TRBD2. The CDR3 sequence is 18 residues long. V was clipped by 4 bases and J by 3 bases; unmatched bases: 17. CDR1 and CDR2 from the germline V gene are SQVTM and ANQGSEA. The CDR3 sequence is CSVVEGTSGSHRRYEQYF. The CDR3 DNA reads TGCAGCGTTGTTGAGGGGACTAGCGGTTCGCACCGCCGCTACGAGCAGTACTTC.

This sequence joins TRBV11-3 and TRBJ2-2, with D unclear. Trimming took 5 bases from V and 10 from J, leaving 11 bases between them. CDR1 is SGHNT and CDR2 is YENEEA in the germline V gene. This CDR3 has 12 amino acids. CDR3 sequence reads: CASSPGFEELFF. The CDR3, as DNA: TGTGCCAGCAGCCCAGGTTTCGAGGAGCTGTTTTTT.

The chain employs TRBV2 and TRBJ1-5; no clear D. Germline loops: CDR1 SNHLY, CDR2 FYNNEI. This CDR3 has 14 amino acids. Deletions cut 1 base from V and 0 bases from J, with 4 bases between. The CDR3 reads CASSEVGSNQPQHF. For the CDR3, the DNA is TGTGCCAGCAGTGAAGTGGGTAGCAATCAGCCCCAGCATTTT.

This rearrangement joins TRBV13 to TRBJ2-1, with TRBD2 as a possible D gene (5 bases). This CDR3 contains 14 residues. Germline CDR1 and CDR2: PRHDT and FYEKMQ (reference sequence). Trimming shortened V by 2 bases and J by 3 bases, and 8 bases separated the two germline ends. The CDR3 sequence: CASSLSRGYNEQFF. The CDR3 DNA reads TGTGCCAGCAGCTTATCCCGGGGCTACAATGAGCAGTTCTTC. Full variable domain (remainder filled in from reference TRBV13 and TRBJ2-1): AAGVIQSPRHLIKEKRETATLKCYPIPRHDTVYWYQQGPGQDPQFLISFYEKMQSDKGSIPDRFSAQQFSDYHSELNMSSLELGDSALYFCASSLSRGYNEQFFGPGTRLTVL.

V and J are TRBV9 and TRBJ1-2, with D possibly matching TRBD1 (5 bases). This CDR3 has 12 residues. Germline assignment: CDR1 SGDLS and CDR2 YYNGEE. The V end lost 3 bases, the J end lost 4 bases, and 7 bases lay between the germline ends. The CDR3 reads CASSAGPYGYTF. The CDR3 DNA is TGTGCCAGCAGCGCGGGGCCCTATGGCTACACCTTC.

The chain combines TRBV12-2 with TRBJ2-7; TRBD1, the table's D call, lacks a check against the DNA. TRBV12-2 is reported as a pseudogene. The CDR3 runs 14 residues. The CDR3 protein is CAPLGAAHSYEQYF. The DNA of the CDR3 is TGTGCACCCCTGGGGGCAGCGCATTCCTACGAGCAGTACTTC.

Notes on this clone: In the same sample, other DNA sequences code for this CDR3. CDR3: CASSAGMNTEAFF. The CDR3 DNA reads TGTGCCAGTAGTGCAGGCATGAACACTGAAGCTTTCTTT. The chain is built from TRBV19 and TRBJ1-1; D unclear. This CDR3 comprises 13 residues. The germline V gene encodes CDR1 LNHDA and CDR2 SQIVND (reference sequence). V lost 5 bases and J lost 0, with 7 bases in between. Looking up the rest from reference TRBV19 and TRBJ1-1 gives the full variable domain: DGGITQSPKYLFRKEGQNVTLSCEQNLNHDAMYWYRQDPGQGLRLIYYSQIVNDFQKGDIAEGYSVSREKKESFPLTVTSAQKNPTAFYLCASSAGMNTEAFFGQGTRLTVV.

This clone was seen only once. The CDR3 sequence is CASSSNTGLAGGGADTQYF. CDR3 DNA sequence: TGTGCCAGCAGCTCGAACACCGGACTAGCGGGAGGTGGGGCAGATACGCAGTATTTT. The chain employs TRBV13 and TRBJ2-3; 14 bases are shared with TRBD2. The V gene end was trimmed by 4 bases and the J gene end by 4 bases; junction bases not matched to a gene: 13. Germline V gene sequence: CDR1 PRHDT, CDR2 FYEKMQ (reference sequence). CDR3 size: 19 residues.